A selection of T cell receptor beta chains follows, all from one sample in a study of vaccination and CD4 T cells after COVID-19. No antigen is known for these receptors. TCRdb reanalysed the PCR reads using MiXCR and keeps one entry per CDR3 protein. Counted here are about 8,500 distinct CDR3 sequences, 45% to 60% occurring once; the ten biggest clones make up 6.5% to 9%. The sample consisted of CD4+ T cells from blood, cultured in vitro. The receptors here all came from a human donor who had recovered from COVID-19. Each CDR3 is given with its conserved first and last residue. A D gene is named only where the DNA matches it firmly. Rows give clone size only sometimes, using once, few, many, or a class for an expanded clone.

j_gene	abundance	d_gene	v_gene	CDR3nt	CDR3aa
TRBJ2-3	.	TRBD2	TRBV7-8	TGTGCCAGCAGCTTCGGGGGGGCGATGGATACGCAGTATTTT	CASSFGGAMDTQYF
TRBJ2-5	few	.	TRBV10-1	TGCGCCAGCAGTGACGGGGGCCAAGAGACCCAGTACTTC	CASSDGGQETQYF
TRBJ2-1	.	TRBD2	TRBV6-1	TGTGCCAGCAGCCCCGGGACTAGCGGGAGGGGCCCCTACAATGAGCAGTTCTTC	CASSPGTSGRGPYNEQFF
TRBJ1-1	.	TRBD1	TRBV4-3	TGCGCCAGCAGCCATAGCAGGGGGACCCAGAACACTGAAGCTTTCTTT	CASSHSRGTQNTEAFF
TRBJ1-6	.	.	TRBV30	TGTGCCTGTCACCGGACTTCTTCACCCCTCCACTTT	CACHRTSSPLHF
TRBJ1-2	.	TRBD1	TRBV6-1	TGTGCCAGCAGTGAGCGACAGGGGGCTGGCTACACCTTC	CASSERQGAGYTF
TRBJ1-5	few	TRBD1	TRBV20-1	TGCAGTGCTCGGGACAGGGGCCCACTAAATCAGCCCCAGCATTTT	CSARDRGPLNQPQHF
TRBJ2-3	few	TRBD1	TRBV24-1	TGTGCCACCAGTGATCCCGGGACAGGGCTACAACAAACCACAGATACGCAGTATTTT	CATSDPGTGLQQTTDTQYF
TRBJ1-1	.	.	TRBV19	TGTGCCAGTAGTATAGAAGCGGAGACTGAAGCTTTCTTT	CASSIEAETEAFF
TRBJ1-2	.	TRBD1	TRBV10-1	TGCGCCAGCAGTGATCCCGGGACAGGGCTTAGAGGCTACACCTTC	CASSDPGTGLRGYTF
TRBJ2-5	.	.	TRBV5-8	TGTGCCAGCAGTCTCACCGGGACTTTGGAGACCCAGTACTTC	CASSLTGTLETQYF
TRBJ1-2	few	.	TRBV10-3	TGTGCCATCAGTGAGTCCTCCCAGAACTATGGCTACACCTTC	CAISESSQNYGYTF
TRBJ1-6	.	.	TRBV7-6	TGTGCCAGCAGCGCGTCTCTCGCGGGTAATTCACCCCTCCACTTT	CASSASLAGNSPLHF
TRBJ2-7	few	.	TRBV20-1	TGCAGTGCTAGAGGAAGGGTCGGACAGTTCTACGAGCAGTACTTC	CSARGRVGQFYEQYF
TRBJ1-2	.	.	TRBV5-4	TGTGCCAGCAGCTCCGGACGGGATCCGAGGTATGGCTACACCTTC	CASSSGRDPRYGYTF
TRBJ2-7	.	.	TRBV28	TGTGCCAGCAGTTTAGTAAAGGTGGGGCTCTCCTACGAGCAGTACTTC	CASSLVKVGLSYEQYF
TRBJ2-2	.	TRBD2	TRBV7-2	TGTGCCAGCAGTCAGACTAGCGGGAACACCGGGGAGCTGTTTTTT	CASSQTSGNTGELFF
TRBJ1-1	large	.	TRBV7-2	TGTGCCAGCAGCTCATCCCCTTTCGTACTTATGAACACTGAAGCTTTCTTT	CASSSSPFVLMNTEAFF
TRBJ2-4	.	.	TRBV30	TGTGCCTGGAGTGGCCAGGGAAACATTCAGTACTTC	CAWSGQGNIQYF
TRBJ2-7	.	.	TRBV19	TGTGCCAGTAGTAAACCCTCCGGATCCTCCACCTCCTACGAGCAGTACTTC	CASSKPSGSSTSYEQYF
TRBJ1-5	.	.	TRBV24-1	TGTGCCACCAGTGGGGCAGCCAATAGCAATCAGCCCCAGCATTTT	CATSGAANSNQPQHF
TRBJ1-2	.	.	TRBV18	TGTGCCAGCTCACCACCCTCGGGGATCGGCTACACCTTC	CASSPPSGIGYTF
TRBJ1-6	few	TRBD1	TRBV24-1	TGTGCCACCAGCCGGGACAGAAATTCACCCCTCCACTTT	CATSRDRNSPLHF
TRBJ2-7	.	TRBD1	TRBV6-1	TGTGCCAGCAGTCGGACAGGGACAGGGGGTGGCGAGCAGTACTTC	CASSRTGTGGGEQYF
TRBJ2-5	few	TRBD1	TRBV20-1	TGCAGTGCCACGGACAGGGGGCAGGAGACCCAGTACTTC	CSATDRGQETQYF
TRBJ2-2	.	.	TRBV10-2	TGCGCCAGCAGTGAGTCCCGGAGCACCGGGGAGCTGTTTTTT	CASSESRSTGELFF
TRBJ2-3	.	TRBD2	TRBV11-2	TGTGCCAGCAGCTTGGTAGCGGGGGGGTATACGCAGTATTTT	CASSLVAGGYTQYF
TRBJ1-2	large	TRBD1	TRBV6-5	TGTGCCAGCAGTTACACAGGACAGGGTGCGGGCTACACCTTC	CASSYTGQGAGYTF
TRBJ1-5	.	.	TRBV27	TGTGCCAGCATTCTACGGGGGGGGGATCGAAGCAATCAGCCCCAGCATTTT	CASILRGGDRSNQPQHF